This TCR beta chain was sequenced for a study of regulatory dendritic cells for organ transplantation. Sequencing was performed with immunoSEQ multiplex PCR; in TCRdb, only in-frame clones are kept and a portion is missing. The data show some 10,000 clones, with roughly 70% seen just once and 15% to 20% held by the top ten. Study findings and constraints: Memory CD8+ T cells were the most oligoclonal; naive cells were highly diverse. Considerable individual heterogeneity was seen in alloreactive memory CD8+ T cells.

CDR1 and CDR2 (germline): MNHEY, SVGAGI. The CDR3 has 15 residues. V was shortened by 6 bases and J by 2 bases, with 15 bases between the two germline ends. As to this clone: The antigen is undetermined.

The chain is built from TRBV6-5 and TRBJ2-3; D may be TRBD1 (6 bases). The sequence derives from a human donor in good health. Input material: memory CD8+ T cells from blood. Documented subset: CD45RO+ memory T cells. The CDR3 is CASSPAGTLTDTQYF. CDR3 DNA: TGTGCCAGCAGCCCTGCCGGGACACTCACAGATACGCAGTATTTT.